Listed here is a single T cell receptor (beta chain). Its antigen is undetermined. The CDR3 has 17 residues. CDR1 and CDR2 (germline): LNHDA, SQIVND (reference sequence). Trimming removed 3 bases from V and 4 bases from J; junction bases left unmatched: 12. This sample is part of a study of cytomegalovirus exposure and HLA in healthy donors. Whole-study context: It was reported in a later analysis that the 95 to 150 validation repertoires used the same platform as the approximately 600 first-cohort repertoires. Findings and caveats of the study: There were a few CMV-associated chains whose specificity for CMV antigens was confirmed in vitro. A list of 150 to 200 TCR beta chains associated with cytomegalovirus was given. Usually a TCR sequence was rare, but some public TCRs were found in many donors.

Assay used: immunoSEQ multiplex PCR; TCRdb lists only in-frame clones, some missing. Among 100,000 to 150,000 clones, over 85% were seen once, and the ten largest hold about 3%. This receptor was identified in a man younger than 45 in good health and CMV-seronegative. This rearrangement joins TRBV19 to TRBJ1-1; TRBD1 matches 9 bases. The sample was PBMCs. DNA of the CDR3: TGTGCCAGTAGTATCGCCGGTCCCCCGACAGGGGGCACTGAAGCTTTCTTT. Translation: CASSIAGPPTGGTEAFF.